Following are 17 T cell receptor beta chains from one sample sequenced in a study of cytomegalovirus exposure and HLA in healthy donors. Only in-frame clones appear in the TCRdb table, and some are missing; sequencing was by immunoSEQ multiplex PCR. The repertoire holds approximately 280,000 clones, with 70% to 90% as singletons. The sequenced material came from PBMCs. The source is a young woman in good health and CMV-seronegative.

V usage is TRBV7-3 and J usage is TRBJ2-1, with 10 positions matching TRBD2. With 9 bases clipped from V and 0 bases from J, the junction kept 5 bases outside the gene matches. The CDR3 length is 15 residues. Germline V gene sequence: CDR1 SGHTA, CDR2 FQGTGA. The CDR3 here is CASRSSGSSYNEQFF. CDR3 nucleotides: TGTGCCAGTAGATCTAGCGGGAGCTCCTACAATGAGCAGTTCTTC.

The rearrangement links TRBV6-1 to TRBJ1-3; a possible D gene is TRBD1 (6 bases). The CDR3 has 15 residues. Germline V gene sequence: CDR1 MNHNS, CDR2 SASEGT. V was cut by 7 bases and J by 2 bases, with 15 bases left in between. The CDR3 DNA reads TGTGCCAGCACCTTGGGAGGGGGAGCTGGAAACACCATATATTTT. The encoded protein is CASTLGGGAGNTIYF.

The chain uses TRBV6-5 and TRBJ1-2; the D is unclear. CDR1 is MNHEY and CDR2 is SVGAGI in the germline V gene. Trimming took 4 bases from V and 6 from J, leaving 12 bases between them. The CDR3 runs to 13 residues. The CDR3 reads CASSSNRRNGYTF. In DNA form, the CDR3 reads TGTGCCAGCAGTTCGAACCGGAGGAATGGCTACACCTTC.

This rearrangement joins TRBV2 to TRBJ2-3; 13 bases align to TRBD2. The V gene's germline CDR1 is SNHLY and CDR2 FYNNEI. This CDR3 region has 16 residues. Trimming at V came to 6 bases and at J to 5 bases, leaving 8 bases not matched to a gene. DNA for the CDR3: TGTGCCAGCAGGTCCAGGACTAGCGGGAGTTTAGATACGCAGTATTTT. Its protein product is CASRSRTSGSLDTQYF.

The rearrangement links TRBV28 to TRBJ2-7; 8 positions agree with TRBD1. CDR1 and CDR2 from the germline V gene are MDHEN and SYDVKM. The CDR3 is made up of 14 amino acids. V shed 5 bases and J 4 bases; nucleotides not matched to a gene: 7. CDR3 residues: CASSPQGQGYEQYF. In DNA form, the CDR3 reads TGTGCCAGCAGTCCCCAAGGACAGGGATACGAGCAGTACTTC.

The chain couples TRBV9 to TRBJ1-2; a possible D gene is TRBD1 (5 bases). V shed 0 bases and J shed 3 bases, with 12 bases lying between them. This CDR3 is built from 15 residues. CDR1 and CDR2 (germline): SGDLS, YYNGEE. The CDR3 is CASSVGASGHYGYTF. DNA of the CDR3: TGTGCCAGCAGCGTAGGTGCATCAGGGCACTATGGCTACACCTTC. Complete variable domain (other parts from reference TRBV9 and TRBJ1-2): DSGVTQTPKHLITATGQRVTLRCSPRSGDLSVYWYQQSLDQGLQFLIQYYNGEERAKGNILERFSAQQFPDLHSELNLSSLELGDSALYFCASSVGASGHYGYTFGSGTRLTVV.

The chain uses TRBV11-2 and TRBJ2-7, with D possibly being TRBD1 (6 bases). This CDR3 spans 15 amino acids. Deletions cut 4 bases from V and 4 bases from J, with 17 bases between. Germline lookup yields CDR1 SGHAT and CDR2 FQNNGV. The CDR3 DNA sequence: TGTGCCAGCAGCTGGTCTCAGGGGTCTGGGTACGAGCAGTACTTC. This encodes CASSWSQGSGYEQYF.

CDR3 DNA sequence: TGCAGCGTTGTGGAGCTAGCGGGAGGGCGTGCAACTAGTAATGAGCAGTTCTTC. It encodes CSVVELAGGRATSNEQFF. The chain is built from TRBV29-1 and TRBJ2-1; TRBD2 matches 12 bases. This CDR3 spans 18 amino acids. The V gene end was trimmed by 4 bases and the J gene end by 7 bases; junction bases not matched to a gene: 17. Germline CDR1 and CDR2: SQVTM and ANQGSEA.

This chain connects TRBV28 to TRBJ2-1; D is possibly TRBD2 (6 bases). The V gene's germline CDR1 is MDHEN and CDR2 SYDVKM. This CDR3 has 13 residues. V lost 1 base and J 10 bases, leaving 11 bases between the germline ends. The CDR3 coding sequence is TGTGCCAGCAGTTTATCAACAGGAGGGGAGCAGTTCTTC. Its translation: CASSLSTGGEQFF.

The chain uses TRBV6-5 and TRBJ2-7, with 9 bases identical to TRBD1. In germline, CDR1 is MNHEY, CDR2 SVGAGI. Trimming removed 2 bases from V and 1 base from J; junction bases left unmatched: 3. This CDR3 region has 15 residues. This chain's CDR3 is CASSYTGQGSYEQYF. The CDR3 DNA sequence: TGTGCCAGCAGTTACACGGGACAGGGATCCTACGAGCAGTACTTC.

This clone has only one observation. The V gene is TRBV28, the J gene TRBJ2-1; TRBD2 matches 11 bases. J lost 5 bases, V lost 4 bases, and 13 bases had no gene match. The CDR3 loop spans 18 amino acids. Germline assignment: CDR1 MDHEN and CDR2 SYDVKM. DNA for the CDR3: TGTGCCAGCAGTTCAATAACTAGCGGGAGTACAGCCGACAATGAGCAGTTCTTC. This gives the protein CASSSITSGSTADNEQFF.

The rearrangement uses TRBV15 and TRBJ2-1; 11 positions agree with TRBD2. The germline V gene has CDR1 LNHNV and CDR2 YYDKDF (reference sequence). The CDR3 loop spans 19 amino acids. J was trimmed by 5 bases and V by 1 base; bases with no gene match: 13. The CDR3 sequence is CATSRGSGTSGYPHNEQFF. CDR3 sequence (DNA): TGTGCCACCAGCAGAGGGAGTGGGACTAGCGGATACCCCCACAATGAGCAGTTCTTC. Variable domain in full (rest from reference TRBV15 and TRBJ2-1): DAMVIQNPRYQVTQFGKPVTLSCSQTLNHNVMYWYQQKSSQAPKLLFHYYDKDFNNEADTPDNFQSRRPNTSFCFLDIRSPGLGDTAMYLCATSRGSGTSGYPHNEQFFGPGTRLTVL.

This clone was recorded only once. The gene calls are TRBV4-1 and TRBJ2-7, with 7 bases lining up with TRBD1. This CDR3 is 14 amino acids long. Trimming cost V 4 bases and J 4 bases; bases outside gene matches: 7. The germline gives CDR1 MGHRA, CDR2 YSYEKL. CDR3 residues: CASSPGTASYEQYF. The CDR3, as DNA: TGCGCCAGCAGCCCTGGGACAGCTTCTTACGAGCAGTACTTC.

V and J are TRBV11-2 and TRBJ1-6; the match to TRBD1 covers 8 bases. CDR1 is SGHAT, CDR2 FQNNGV, per germline. This CDR3 is 17 amino acids long. J was trimmed by 0 bases and V by 5 bases; bases with no gene match: 6. This CDR3 reads CASSPGTGSSYNSPLHF. The CDR3 coding sequence is TGTGCCAGCAGCCCGGGGACAGGCAGCTCCTATAATTCACCCCTCCACTTT.

The chain has TRBV18 and TRBJ2-1; 15 positions match TRBD2. Germline CDR1 and CDR2: KGHSH and LQKENI. J gave up 7 bases and V 3 bases, and 7 bases lay outside the gene matches. There are 17 residues in the CDR3. CDR3 nucleotide sequence: TGTGCCAGCTCACCGGCGGGACTAGCGGGAGGAGGGAATGAGCAGTTCTTC. Translating it yields CASSPAGLAGGGNEQFF.

The V gene is TRBV15, the J gene TRBJ1-5; a possible D gene is TRBD1 (5 bases). Germline V gene data show CDR1 as LNHNV and CDR2 as YYDKDF (reference sequence). With 1 base removed from V and 4 bases from J, the gap between germline ends came to 11 bases. This CDR3 contains 15 residues. The chain's CDR3 is CATSRVLAGNQPQHF. The CDR3 DNA follows: TGTGCCACCAGCAGAGTGTTGGCAGGGAATCAGCCCCAGCATTTT.

This clone appeared a few times. Other nucleotide sequences from this sample produce the same CDR3. The gene calls are TRBV5-1 and TRBJ2-7; TRBD1 might be the D (6 bases). V was pared by 2 bases and J by 3 bases, with 12 bases between. Germline V CDR1 and CDR2: SGHRS, YFSETQ. The CDR3 loop spans 14 amino acids. The CDR3 reads CASSFGTSGYEQYF. DNA for the CDR3: TGCGCCAGCAGCTTCGGGACATCCGGCTACGAGCAGTACTTC.